These 32 T cell receptor beta chains came from one sample sequenced in a study of T-cell memory formation after mild COVID-19. TCRdb used MiXCR to reprocess the 5' RACE reads, holding one entry per CDR3 protein. The repertoire includes nearly 110,000 distinct CDR3 sequences, approximately 17% of them detected once, and 28% sits in the top ten. Input material: PBMCs or a T cell subset sorted from them (not recorded which). The receptors come from an adult woman who had mild COVID-19 (a few samples of this study predate the infection). Cell type and time point are not known.

This clonotype came up a few times. This chain links TRBV4-2 with TRBJ2-1; 7 bases agree with TRBD1. The V gene end was trimmed by 4 bases and the J gene end by 5 bases; junction bases not matched to a gene: 5. CDR1 LGHNA and CDR2 YNFKEQ come from the germline V gene. The CDR3 spans 14 residues. The chain's CDR3 is CASSLTRGNNEQFF. The CDR3 DNA reads as TGTGCCAGCAGCCTTACCAGGGGGAACAATGAGCAGTTCTTC.

This rearrangement joins TRBV9 to TRBJ2-2; D is perhaps TRBD1 or TRBD2 (6 bases each). The V end lost 3 bases, the J end lost 1 base, and 10 bases lay between the germline ends. CDR3 length equals 15 residues. CDR1 and CDR2 from the germline V gene are SGDLS and YYNGEE. The CDR3 reads CASSEGGENTGELFF. The CDR3, as DNA: TGTGCCAGCAGCGAGGGGGGAGAGAACACCGGGGAGCTGTTTTTT. The entire variable domain, with the rest obtained from reference TRBV9 and TRBJ2-2, is as follows: DSGVTQTPKHLITATGQRVTLRCSPRSGDLSVYWYQQSLDQGLQFLIQYYNGEERAKGNILERFSAQQFPDLHSELNLSSLELGDSALYFCASSEGGENTGELFFGEGSRLTVL.

In its sample, this clonotype was seen many times. The genes are TRBV6-9 and TRBJ2-1, with D perhaps matching TRBD1 or TRBD2 (5 bases each). Germline CDR1 and CDR2: MNHGY and SVAAGI. V lost 4 bases and J lost 0, with 10 bases in between. CDR3 length: 15 residues. The CDR3 DNA is TGTGCCAGCAGTTTAGAGGGGAGCTCCTACAATGAGCAGTTCTTC. This codes for CASSLEGSSYNEQFF.

V usage is TRBV21-1 and J usage is TRBJ1-1; the D call TRBD1 from the table was never checked on the DNA. TRBV21-1 is given as a pseudogene. The CDR3 is 17 amino acids. The chain's CDR3 is CASSTPGQGGRNTEAFF. CDR3 coding DNA: TGTGCCAGCAGCACCCCGGGACAGGGGGGACGGAACACTGAAGCTTTCTTT.

The chain joins TRBV19 to TRBJ1-2; no definite D call. Germline V gene sequence: CDR1 LNHDA, CDR2 SQIVND (reference sequence). The V and J ends lost 10 bases and 4 bases respectively, with 25 bases between them. The CDR3 runs to 16 residues. The CDR3 DNA reads TGTGCCACTTCCATCTGGGAAGGACTCACGAGCTATGGCTACACCTTC. Protein: CATSIWEGLTSYGYTF.

This clonotype occurred a few times. The chain has TRBV12-3 or TRBV12-4 and TRBJ1-1; D uncertain. The germline V and J ends were trimmed by 3 bases and 5 bases, with 16 bases remaining between them. The CDR3 contains 15 residues. CDR3: CASSFRADGGTEAFF. The CDR3 nucleotides read TGTGCCAGCAGTTTCCGGGCGGATGGTGGGACTGAAGCTTTCTTT.

This clonotype was detected a few times. The chain is built from TRBV20-1 and TRBJ2-5; the match to TRBD1 covers 7 bases. V shed 5 bases, J shed 11 bases, and the junction held 5 bases outside the gene matches. CDR3 length: 10 amino acids. Germline CDR1 and CDR2: DFQATT and SNEGSKA (reference sequence). CDR3 in DNA: TGCAGTGCTCTCCGGGACAGACAGTACTTC. Translated: CSALRDRQYF.

This CDR3 reads CASSLRVNGYTF. The CDR3 DNA sequence: TGTGCCAGCAGCTTAAGGGTTAATGGCTACACCTTC. The rearrangement links TRBV7-9 to TRBJ1-2; D unclear. Trimming removed 2 bases at V and 6 bases at J, with 7 bases between. Germline CDR1 is SEHNR and CDR2 is FQNEAQ (reference sequence). The CDR3 loop spans 12 amino acids.

This clonotype was detected only a few times. V gene TRBV19 combines with J gene TRBJ1-5; weak D call: TRBD1 (5 bases). CDR1 is LNHDA and CDR2 is SQIVND in the germline V gene (reference sequence). The CDR3 spans 15 residues. Trimming shortened V by 7 bases and J by 5 bases, and 18 bases separated the two germline ends. CDR3 DNA: TGTGCCAGTACCCCGGGACTCAGCTCCCATCAGCCCCAGCATTTT. This sequence encodes CASTPGLSSHQPQHF. Drawing the rest from reference TRBV19 and TRBJ1-5, the complete variable domain is DGGITQSPKYLFRKEGQNVTLSCEQNLNHDAMYWYRQDPGQGLRLIYYSQIVNDFQKGDIAEGYSVSREKKESFPLTVTSAQKNPTAFYLCASTPGLSSHQPQHFGDGTRLSIL.

This clonotype has more than one count but fewer than ten. The rearrangement joins TRBV28 to TRBJ2-1; a possible D gene is TRBD2 (5 bases). V was cut by 1 base and J by 7 bases, with 23 bases left in between. Per germline, CDR1 MDHEN and CDR2 SYDVKM. The CDR3 contains 18 residues. The DNA of the CDR3 is TGTGCCAGCAGTTTATCTCCAACACAAGTCCCACGGGGTAATGAGCAGTTCTTC. Protein product: CASSLSPTQVPRGNEQFF.

This clonotype was recorded a few times. J is TRBJ2-7 and V is TRBV4-2; 8 bases line up with TRBD2. The CDR3 is 15 residues long. Germline-derived CDR1 and CDR2 are LGHNA and YNFKEQ. Trimming removed 2 bases from V and 3 bases from J; junction bases left unmatched: 6. CDR3 DNA: TGTGCCAGCAGCCAACCGGGACTAGTTGGCTACGAGCAGTACTTC. Its translation: CASSQPGLVGYEQYF.

This clonotype was seen ten or more times. J is TRBJ2-7 and V is TRBV5-6, with D uncertain. Germline values: CDR1 SGHDT, CDR2 YYEEEE. The CDR3 loop spans 12 amino acids. Deletions cut 3 bases from V and 1 base from J, with 5 bases between. The CDR3 spells CASSYGSYEQYF. The CDR3 region has the DNA TGTGCCAGCAGCTATGGATCCTACGAGCAGTACTTC.

The chain combines TRBV7-9 with TRBJ1-1, with 9 bases aligning to TRBD1. Germline lookup yields CDR1 SEHNR and CDR2 FQNEAQ (reference sequence). V was clipped by 5 bases and J by 1 base; unmatched bases: 5. The CDR3 consists of 15 residues. Here the CDR3 reads CASSGTGTTNTEAFF. As DNA, the CDR3 is TGTGCCAGCAGCGGGACAGGGACGACGAACACTGAAGCTTTCTTT.

This clonotype was counted only a few times. The genes are TRBV4-3 and TRBJ2-3; D is uncertain. Trimming left V 0 bases short and J 0 bases short, with 10 bases between. The CDR3 contains 16 residues. Per the germline V gene, CDR1 is LGHNA and CDR2 is YSLEER. CDR3 sequence reads: CASSQEVGISTDTQYF. CDR3 DNA sequence: TGCGCCAGCAGCCAAGAGGTGGGGATTAGCACAGATACGCAGTATTTT.

This clonotype was counted a few times. This chain joins TRBV2 and TRBJ1-2; 8 bases are shared with TRBD1. V dropped 2 bases and J dropped 5; count of bases not matched to a gene: 13. Per the germline V gene, CDR1 is SNHLY and CDR2 is FYNNEI. CDR3 size: 17 residues. This CDR3 is CASSELIRTGISYGYTF. The CDR3 region has the DNA TGTGCCAGCAGTGAATTGATAAGGACAGGGATTTCTTATGGCTACACCTTC.

The V call is TRBV7-6, the J call TRBJ1-1; possibly TRBD1 for D (6 bases). V was pared by 4 bases and J by 3 bases, with 12 bases between. This CDR3 has 14 residues. CDR1 and CDR2 from the germline V gene are SGHVS and FNYEAQ. The CDR3 reads CASSSPQGYTEAFF. Here the CDR3 DNA reads TGTGCCAGCAGCTCCCCACAGGGCTACACTGAAGCTTTCTTT.

This chain uses TRBV5-5 with TRBJ2-3; no clear D. V lost 1 base to trimming and J lost 0 bases, with 15 bases between them. The CDR3 is made up of 17 amino acids. Per the germline V gene, CDR1 is SGHKS and CDR2 is YYEKEE (reference sequence). The CDR3 nucleotides read TGTGCCAGCAGCTTGCGGCTTGGCGCCCTCAGCACAGATACGCAGTATTTT. This gives the protein CASSLRLGALSTDTQYF. Looking up the rest from reference TRBV5-5 and TRBJ2-3 gives the full variable domain: DAGVTQSPTHLIKTRGQQVTLRCSPISGHKSVSWYQQVLGQGPQFIFQYYEKEERGRGNFPDRFSARQFPNYSSELNVNALLLGDSALYLCASSLRLGALSTDTQYFGPGTRLTVL.

V gene TRBV5-5 combines with J gene TRBJ1-2; weak D call: TRBD1 (5 bases). V was pared by 1 base and J by 6 bases, with 13 bases between. Germline CDR1 reads SGHKS; CDR2 reads YYEKEE (reference sequence). This CDR3 is built from 14 residues. CDR3 DNA sequence: TGTGCCAGCAGCTTGTGGCGGGGGAGCGATGGCTACACCTTC. Encoded protein: CASSLWRGSDGYTF.

The chain carries TRBV12-3 or TRBV12-4 and TRBJ1-2; D possibly corresponds to TRBD1 (6 bases). The CDR3 has 14 amino acids. Trimming cost V 4 bases and J 6 bases, with 15 bases left between them. Here the CDR3 DNA reads TGTGCCAGCAGTTCTGGGACAATGGGCCATGGCTACACCTTC. As protein: CASSSGTMGHGYTF.

The chain couples TRBV12-3 or TRBV12-4 to TRBJ1-1; D gene unclear. V was pared by 6 bases and J by 6 bases, with 23 bases between. There are 16 residues in the CDR3. For the CDR3, the DNA is TGTGCCAGCAGCCATCCCCCCGGGGAGTGGATCGCTGAAGCTTTCTTT. Translation gives CASSHPPGEWIAEAFF.

This clonotype was counted many times. The V and J genes are TRBV29-1 and TRBJ2-1; D could derive from TRBD1 or TRBD2 (5 bases each). Germline V gene lookup returns CDR1 SQVTM and CDR2 ANQGSEA. The CDR3 is 10 residues long. V lost 4 bases and J 10 bases, leaving 8 bases between the germline ends. The CDR3 bases are TGCAGCGTTGGGGGCGGGGAGCAGTTCTTC. This encodes CSVGGGEQFF.

V and J are TRBV6-5 and TRBJ2-7, with unresolved D. The V gene lost 0 bases and the J gene lost 4 bases, with 10 bases spanning the gap. Germline loops: CDR1 MNHEY, CDR2 SVGAGI. The CDR3 sequence is 14 residues long. The CDR3 nucleotides are TGTGCCAGCAGTTACTCGCAGGCTGATTACGAGCAGTACTTC. Amino acids: CASSYSQADYEQYF.

The V call is TRBV12-3 or TRBV12-4, the J call TRBJ2-1, with TRBD1 identical over 7 bases. The CDR3 runs to 15 residues. V lost 6 bases and J lost 4; bases outside the gene matches: 9. This CDR3 reads CASRYPGQSYNEQFF. The CDR3 bases are TGTGCCAGCAGGTACCCGGGACAGTCTTACAATGAGCAGTTCTTC.

The chain couples TRBV12-1 to TRBJ2-3; TRBD2 is the table's D call and was not checked against the DNA. TRBV12-1 is described as a pseudogene. The CDR3 is made up of 17 amino acids. CDR3 nucleotide sequence: TGTGCCAGCAGCTGGGCCCCGGAGCGGGGGGCCACAGATACGCAGTATTTT. Its protein product is CASSWAPERGATDTQYF.

The V and J genes are TRBV5-1 and TRBJ1-5, with 7 nucleotides matching TRBD1. Germline V gives CDR1 SGHRS, CDR2 YFSETQ. This CDR3 has 15 residues. Losses at the gene ends were 6 bases for V and 4 bases for J; bases not matched to a gene: 10. The CDR3 here is CASKQEPGGNQPQHF. The DNA for the CDR3 is TGCGCCAGCAAACAAGAGCCAGGGGGAAATCAGCCCCAGCATTTT.

The chain combines TRBV12-3 or TRBV12-4 with TRBJ1-2; D perhaps matches TRBD1 (5 bases). This CDR3 contains 15 residues. The germline V and J ends were trimmed by 8 bases and 4 bases, with 20 bases remaining between them. The CDR3 DNA reads TGTGCCAGCTGGGGGGAGGGAAGGGGTAGCTATGGCTACACCTTC. Translated, it gives CASWGEGRGSYGYTF.

Many counts were recorded for this clonotype. The chain is built from TRBV6-2 or TRBV6-3 and TRBJ2-1; weak D call: TRBD2 (6 bases). The length of the CDR3 is 16 residues. CDR1 and CDR2 from the germline V gene are MNHEY and SVGEGT. The V gene lost 0 bases and the J gene lost 3 bases, with 12 bases spanning the gap. In DNA, the CDR3 is TGTGCCAGCAGTTACTCGGAAACGGGGGTCTACAATGAGCAGTTCTTC. It encodes CASSYSETGVYNEQFF.

In its sample, this clonotype was seen a few times. The chain employs TRBV6-5 and TRBJ2-1; D unresolved. Germline V CDR1 and CDR2: MNHEY, SVGAGI. This CDR3 has 13 amino acids. Trimming shortened V by 7 bases and J by 5 bases, and 12 bases separated the two germline ends. DNA of the CDR3: TGTGCCAGCAATACTTACCTGAACAATGAGCAGTTCTTC. Translation: CASNTYLNNEQFF.

This clonotype was seen a few times. The chain uses TRBV6-5 and TRBJ1-2, with 7 nucleotides matching TRBD1. V shed 4 bases and J 4 bases; nucleotides not matched to a gene: 12. Germline CDR1 is MNHEY and CDR2 is SVGAGI. CDR3 size: 16 residues. The DNA for the CDR3 is TGTGCCAGCAGTTTCGGGACAGCTTCCCCAACCTATGGCTACACCTTC. It codes for CASSFGTASPTYGYTF.

This clonotype was recorded many times. The CDR3 loop is CASSSGQTYEQYF. The CDR3 DNA reads TGTGCCAGCAGCTCGGGACAGACCTACGAGCAGTACTTC. The V call is TRBV7-9, the J call TRBJ2-7; 7 bases are shared with TRBD1. After removal of 4 bases from V and 2 bases from J, the junction contained 2 bases not matched to a gene. The CDR3 length is 13 residues. CDR1 and CDR2 (germline): SEHNR, FQNEAQ (reference sequence).

V is TRBV12-3 or TRBV12-4 and J is TRBJ2-3, with D possibly being TRBD2 (6 bases). V was clipped by 6 bases and J by 2 bases, with 18 bases between them. The length of the CDR3 is 16 residues. As DNA, the CDR3 is TGTGCCAGCAGCTACCCCGGGCGGGGCCACACAGATACGCAGTATTTT. Protein: CASSYPGRGHTDTQYF.

The rearrangement links TRBV4-1 to TRBJ1-5; no definite D call. This CDR3 is built from 15 residues. Germline lookup yields CDR1 MGHRA and CDR2 YSYEKL. Trimming cost V 0 bases and J 1 base, with 7 bases left between them. The CDR3 nucleotides read TGCGCCAGCAGCCAAGAGTGGGAAAGCAATCAGCCCCAGCATTTT. Translation: CASSQEWESNQPQHF.